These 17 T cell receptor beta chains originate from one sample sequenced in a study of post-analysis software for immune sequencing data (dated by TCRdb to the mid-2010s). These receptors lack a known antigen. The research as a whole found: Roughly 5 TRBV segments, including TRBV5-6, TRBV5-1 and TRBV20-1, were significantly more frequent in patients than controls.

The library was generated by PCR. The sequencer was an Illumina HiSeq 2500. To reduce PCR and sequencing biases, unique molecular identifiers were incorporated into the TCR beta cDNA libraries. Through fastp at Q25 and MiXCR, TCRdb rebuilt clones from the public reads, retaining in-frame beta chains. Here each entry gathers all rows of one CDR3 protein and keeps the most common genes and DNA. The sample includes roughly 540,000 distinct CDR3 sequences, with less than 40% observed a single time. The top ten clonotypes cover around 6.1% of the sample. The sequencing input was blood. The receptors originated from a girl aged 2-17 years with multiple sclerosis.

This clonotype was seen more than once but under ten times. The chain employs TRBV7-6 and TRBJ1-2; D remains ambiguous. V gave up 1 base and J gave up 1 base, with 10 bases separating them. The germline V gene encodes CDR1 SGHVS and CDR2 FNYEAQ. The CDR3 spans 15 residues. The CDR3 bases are TGTGCCAGCAGCTTAGATCAGAACCTTAACTATGGCTACACCTTC. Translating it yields CASSLDQNLNYGYTF.

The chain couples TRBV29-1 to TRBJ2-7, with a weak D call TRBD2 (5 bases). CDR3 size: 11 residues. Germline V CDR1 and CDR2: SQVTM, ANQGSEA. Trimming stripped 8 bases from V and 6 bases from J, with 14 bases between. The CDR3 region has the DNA TGCAGCCCGAGTCCGGGGTTCGAGCAGTACTTC. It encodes CSPSPGFEQYF.

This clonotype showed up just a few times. This chain's CDR3 is CASRGAGQGYEQYF. CDR3 DNA: TGTGCCAGCAGGGGCGCGGGGCAGGGCTACGAGCAGTACTTC. This chain links TRBV2 with TRBJ2-7; tentative D call: TRBD2 (6 bases). CDR1 SNHLY and CDR2 FYNNEI come from the germline V gene. Trimming removed 6 bases at V and 3 bases at J, with 15 bases between. The CDR3 is made up of 14 amino acids.

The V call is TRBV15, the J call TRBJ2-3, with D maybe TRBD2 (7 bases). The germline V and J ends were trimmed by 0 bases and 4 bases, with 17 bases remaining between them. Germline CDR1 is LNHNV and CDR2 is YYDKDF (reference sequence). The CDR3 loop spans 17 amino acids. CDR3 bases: TGTGCCACCAGCAGAGATCTGGTGGGGGGGCACCCAGATACGCAGTATTTT. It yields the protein CATSRDLVGGHPDTQYF.

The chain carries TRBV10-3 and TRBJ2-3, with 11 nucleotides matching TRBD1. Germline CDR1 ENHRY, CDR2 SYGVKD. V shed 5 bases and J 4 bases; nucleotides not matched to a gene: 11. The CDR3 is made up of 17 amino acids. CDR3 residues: CAISPTPSGQGADTQYF. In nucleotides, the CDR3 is TGTGCCATCAGTCCTACCCCCTCGGGACAGGGGGCAGATACGCAGTATTTT.

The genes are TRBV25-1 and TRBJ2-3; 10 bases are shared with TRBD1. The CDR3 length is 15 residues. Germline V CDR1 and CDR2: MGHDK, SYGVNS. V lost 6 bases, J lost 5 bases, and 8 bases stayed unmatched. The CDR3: CASSEADRGIDTQYF. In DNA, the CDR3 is TGTGCCAGCAGCGAGGCGGACAGGGGGATAGATACGCAGTATTTT.

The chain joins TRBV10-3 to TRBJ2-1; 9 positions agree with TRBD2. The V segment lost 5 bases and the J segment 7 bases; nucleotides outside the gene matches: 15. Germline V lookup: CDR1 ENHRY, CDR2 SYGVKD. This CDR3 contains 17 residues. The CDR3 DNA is TGTGCCATCAGTACTGCGACCGCGGGGGGGGTTAATAATGAGCAGTTCTTC. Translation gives CAISTATAGGVNNEQFF.

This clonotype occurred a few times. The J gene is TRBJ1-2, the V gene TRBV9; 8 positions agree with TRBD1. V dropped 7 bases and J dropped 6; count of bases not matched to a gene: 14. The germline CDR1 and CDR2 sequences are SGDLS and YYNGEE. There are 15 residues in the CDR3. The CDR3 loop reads CASGEDRDFTNGYTF. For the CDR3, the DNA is TGTGCCAGCGGGGAGGACAGGGACTTCACAAATGGCTACACCTTC.

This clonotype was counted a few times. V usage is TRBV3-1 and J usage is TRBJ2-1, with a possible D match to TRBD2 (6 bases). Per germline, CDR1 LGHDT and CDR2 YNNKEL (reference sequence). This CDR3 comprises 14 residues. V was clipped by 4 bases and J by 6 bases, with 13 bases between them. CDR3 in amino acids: CASSLRGNGNEQFF. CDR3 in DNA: TGTGCCAGCAGCCTACGGGGGAATGGCAATGAGCAGTTCTTC.

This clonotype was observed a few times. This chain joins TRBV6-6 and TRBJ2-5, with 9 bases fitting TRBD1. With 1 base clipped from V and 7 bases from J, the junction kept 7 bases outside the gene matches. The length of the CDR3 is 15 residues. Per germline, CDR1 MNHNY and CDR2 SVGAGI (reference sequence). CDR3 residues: CASSYWRGQGGTQYF. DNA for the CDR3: TGTGCCAGCAGTTACTGGCGGGGACAGGGAGGGACCCAGTACTTC.

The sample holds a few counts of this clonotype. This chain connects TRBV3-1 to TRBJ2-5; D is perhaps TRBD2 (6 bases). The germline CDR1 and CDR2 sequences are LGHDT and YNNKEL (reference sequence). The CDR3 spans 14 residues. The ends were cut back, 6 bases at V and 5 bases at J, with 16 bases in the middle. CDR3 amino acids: CASRRDRGLETQYF. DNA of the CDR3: TGTGCCAGCAGGCGAGATCGGGGGTTGGAGACCCAGTACTTC.

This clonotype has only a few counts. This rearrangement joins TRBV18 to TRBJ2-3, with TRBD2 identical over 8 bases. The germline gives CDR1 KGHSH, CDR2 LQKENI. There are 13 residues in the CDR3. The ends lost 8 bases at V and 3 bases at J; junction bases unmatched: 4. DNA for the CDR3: TGTGCCAGCGCCTCGGGGGGGACAGATACGCAGTATTTT. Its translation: CASASGGTDTQYF.

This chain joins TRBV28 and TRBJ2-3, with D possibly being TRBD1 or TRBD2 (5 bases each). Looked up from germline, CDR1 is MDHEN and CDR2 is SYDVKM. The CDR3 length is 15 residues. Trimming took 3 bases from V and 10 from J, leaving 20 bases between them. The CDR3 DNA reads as TGTGCCAGCAGTTTTCAGGGACGGCGCCGTGATGCGCAGTATTTT. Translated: CASSFQGRRRDAQYF.

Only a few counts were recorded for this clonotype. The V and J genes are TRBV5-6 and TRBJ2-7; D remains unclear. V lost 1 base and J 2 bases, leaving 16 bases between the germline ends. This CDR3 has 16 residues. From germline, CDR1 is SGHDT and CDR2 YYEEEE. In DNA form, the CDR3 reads TGTGCCAGCAGCTTGCTATATTCGGGCCGCACCTACGAGCAGTACTTC. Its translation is CASSLLYSGRTYEQYF.

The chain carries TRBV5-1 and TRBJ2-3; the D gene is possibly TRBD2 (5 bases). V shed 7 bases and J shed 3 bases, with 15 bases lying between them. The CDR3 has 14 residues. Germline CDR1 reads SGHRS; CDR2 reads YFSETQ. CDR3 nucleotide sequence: TGCGCCAGCGGAAGGACTGAACAAACAGATACGCAGTATTTT. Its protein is CASGRTEQTDTQYF.

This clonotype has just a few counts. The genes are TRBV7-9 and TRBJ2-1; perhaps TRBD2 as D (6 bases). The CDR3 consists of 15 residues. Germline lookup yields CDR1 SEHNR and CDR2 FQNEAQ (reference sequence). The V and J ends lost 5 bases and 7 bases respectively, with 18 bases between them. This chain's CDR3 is CASSQDYAPDNEQFF. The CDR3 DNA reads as TGTGCCAGCAGCCAGGACTATGCCCCAGATAATGAGCAGTTCTTC. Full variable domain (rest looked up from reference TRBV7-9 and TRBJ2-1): DTGVSQNPRHKITKRGQNVTFRCDPISEHNRLYWYRQTLGQGPEFLTYFQNEAQLEKSRLLSDRFSAERPKGSFSTLEIQRTEQGDSAMYLCASSQDYAPDNEQFFGPGTRLTVL.

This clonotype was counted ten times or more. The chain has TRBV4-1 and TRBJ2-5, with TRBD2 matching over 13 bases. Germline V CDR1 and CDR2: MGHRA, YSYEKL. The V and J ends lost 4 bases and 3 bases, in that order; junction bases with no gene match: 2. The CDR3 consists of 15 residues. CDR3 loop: CASSPLAGGKETQYF. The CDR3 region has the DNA TGCGCCAGCAGCCCACTAGCGGGGGGGAAAGAGACCCAGTACTTC.